The next 30 T cell receptor beta chains were all read from a single sample in a study of neurological immune-mediated disorders (dated by TCRdb to between 2017 and 2020). Libraries were made using 5' RACE. Sequenced on an Illumina HiSeq 2500. TCRdb applied fastp at Q25 and MiXCR to the public reads, then kept only in-frame beta chains. All rows with the same CDR3 protein become a single entry with the most common DNA and genes. For this sample there are 20,000 to 25,000 distinct CDR3 sequences; 6.5% to 8.5% appear just once. Clones ranked in the top ten supply more than 4.5% of the sample. Sequencing was done on a sample of PBMCs. Source of these receptors: a woman aged 40 to 50 in good health.

This clonotype occurred many times. This sequence joins TRBV7-8 and TRBJ2-3; no firm D call. Trimming left V 7 bases short and J 2 bases short, with 16 bases between. Looked up from germline, CDR1 is SGHVS and CDR2 is FQNEAQ. CDR3 length equals 15 residues. The CDR3, as DNA: TGTGCCAGCACCTCGGCCGGCAGCTCCACAGATACGCAGTATTTT. This codes for CASTSAGSSTDTQYF.

In this sample, this clonotype is medium-sized (0.01 to 0.1%). V gene TRBV5-1 combines with J gene TRBJ2-1; 9 bases map to TRBD1. Looked up from germline, CDR1 is SGHRS and CDR2 is YFSETQ. Losses at the gene ends were 4 bases for V and 7 bases for J; bases not matched to a gene: 9. The CDR3 contains 15 residues. The CDR3 DNA sequence: TGCGCCAGCAGCCCTAGGACAGGGGTTCAGAATGAGCAGTTCTTC. Its protein product is CASSPRTGVQNEQFF.

CDR3 in amino acids: CATSRGYDEQYF. The CDR3 coding sequence is TGTGCCACGTCGAGGGGGTATGACGAGCAGTACTTC. The J gene is TRBJ2-7, the V gene TRBV15; D might be TRBD1 (6 bases). The V end lost 9 bases, the J end lost 5 bases, and 14 bases lay between the germline ends. The V gene's germline CDR1 is LNHNV and CDR2 YYDKDF (reference sequence). CDR3 length: 12 amino acids.

This clonotype was detected many times. V gene TRBV20-1 combines with J gene TRBJ2-5; D unclear. The CDR3 has 13 amino acids. Trimming removed 2 bases from V and 4 bases from J, with 11 bases in between. Looked up from germline, CDR1 is DFQATT and CDR2 is SNEGSKA (reference sequence). CDR3 in DNA: TGCAGTGCTAGATGGGAAGGGCCAGAGACCCAGTACTTC. It is translated as CSARWEGPETQYF.

In its sample, this clonotype was seen many times. This rearrangement joins TRBV7-8 to TRBJ1-3; D not certain. In germline, CDR1 is SGHVS, CDR2 FQNEAQ. The CDR3 loop spans 13 amino acids. V was pared by 5 bases and J by 0 bases, with 5 bases between. CDR3 nucleotides: TGTGCCAGCAGCAGAAGCTCTGGAAACACCATATATTTT. Amino acids: CASSRSSGNTIYF.

This clonotype was observed at least ten times. The rearrangement links TRBV6-2 or TRBV6-3 to TRBJ2-1, with 7 bases aligning to TRBD1. This CDR3 is 14 amino acids long. V was clipped by 4 bases and J by 0 bases; unmatched bases: 0. Per the germline V gene, CDR1 is MNHEY and CDR2 is SVGEGT. The CDR3: CASSWDSSYNEQFF. Here the CDR3 DNA reads TGTGCCAGCAGTTGGGACAGCTCCTACAATGAGCAGTTCTTC.

This clonotype was seen at least ten times. This rearrangement joins TRBV6-5 to TRBJ2-2, with 10 bases identical to TRBD1. Germline trimming cut 6 bases from V and 0 bases from J; bases unmatched to any gene: 10. The germline V gene has CDR1 MNHEY and CDR2 SVGAGI. The CDR3 has 18 amino acids. This chain's CDR3 is CASSRTPTGGANTGELFF. The CDR3 region has the DNA TGTGCCAGCAGCCGAACCCCGACAGGGGGCGCGAACACCGGGGAGCTGTTTTTT.

The sample holds many counts of this clonotype. The chain uses TRBV5-1 and TRBJ2-3; 11 bases agree with TRBD2. The CDR3 is 16 amino acids. Germline V CDR1 and CDR2: SGHRS, YFSETQ. The V and J ends lost 4 bases and 0 bases, in that order; junction bases with no gene match: 4. The CDR3 loop reads CASSRLAGISTDTQYF. The CDR3 DNA is TGCGCCAGCAGCCGACTAGCGGGGATTAGCACAGATACGCAGTATTTT.

This clonotype came up many times. This chain uses TRBV7-8 with TRBJ2-1; a weak D match, TRBD2 (6 bases). The CDR3 runs 15 residues. Germline CDR1 and CDR2: SGHVS and FQNEAQ. Trimming cost V 0 bases and J 7 bases, with 13 bases left between them. The CDR3: CASSLAGRGRNEQFF. CDR3 nucleotides: TGTGCCAGCAGCTTAGCGGGCCGGGGGAGGAATGAGCAGTTCTTC. The whole variable domain, remainder taken from reference TRBV7-8 and TRBJ2-1, is GAGVSQSPRYKVAKRGQDVALRCDPISGHVSLFWYQQALGQGPEFLTYFQNEAQLDKSGLPSDRFFAERPEGSVSTLKIQRTQQEDSAVYLCASSLAGRGRNEQFFGPGTRLTVL.

This clonotype is deemed medium-sized. The gene calls are TRBV20-1 and TRBJ2-1; 7 bases are a match to TRBD1. The CDR3 is made up of 14 amino acids. CDR1 and CDR2 from the germline V gene are DFQATT and SNEGSKA (reference sequence). V was clipped by 4 bases and J by 2 bases; unmatched bases: 5. DNA of the CDR3: TGCAGTGCTATTGACAGGGACACCTACAATGAGCAGTTCTTC. Translated, it gives CSAIDRDTYNEQFF.

This clonotype was counted at least ten times. This rearrangement joins TRBV5-1 to TRBJ2-1; 10 bases are a match to TRBD2. V lost 4 bases and J lost 6; bases outside the gene matches: 16. The CDR3 is 18 residues long. Germline V gene sequence: CDR1 SGHRS, CDR2 YFSETQ. The CDR3 DNA is TGCGCCAGCAGCGCACCGTTCCCCTCTAGCGGGGGCCTCAATGAGCAGTTCTTC. Translation: CASSAPFPSSGGLNEQFF.

In this sample, this clonotype is medium-sized. The V gene is TRBV4-3, the J gene TRBJ2-3; 9 nucleotides agree with TRBD2. The CDR3 length is 15 residues. The V and J ends lost 4 bases and 5 bases, in that order; junction bases with no gene match: 7. Germline V gene sequence: CDR1 LGHNA, CDR2 YSLEER. The CDR3 DNA sequence: TGCGCCAGCAGCCCCTTAGCGGGAGTTAAAGATACGCAGTATTTT. Its protein is CASSPLAGVKDTQYF.

This clonotype was found many times. This rearrangement joins TRBV20-1 to TRBJ2-5, with TRBD1 identical over 11 bases. The CDR3 has 15 residues. CDR1 and CDR2 from the germline V gene are DFQATT and SNEGSKA (reference sequence). V dropped 5 bases and J dropped 5; count of bases not matched to a gene: 10. The CDR3 nucleotides are TGCAGTGCTGGGACCGGGACAGGGGGAAGTGAGACCCAGTACTTC. This codes for CSAGTGTGGSETQYF.

This clonotype has ten or more counts. This chain uses TRBV7-8 with TRBJ2-3, with no clear D. Germline-derived CDR1 and CDR2 are SGHVS and FQNEAQ. The CDR3 spans 13 residues. Trimming removed 0 bases from V and 4 bases from J, with 5 bases in between. The CDR3 coding sequence is TGTGCCAGCAGCTTAGCGCAGGCAGATACGCAGTATTTT. This gives the protein CASSLAQADTQYF.

This clonotype was seen at least ten times. This chain links TRBV27 with TRBJ2-1; D may be TRBD2 (5 bases). V lost 0 bases and J lost 6, with 15 bases in between. CDR3 length: 16 amino acids. Germline loops: CDR1 MNHEY, CDR2 SMNVEV (reference sequence). CDR3 sequence (DNA): TGTGCCAGCAGTTTATCTCTGGGGAGAGGTCCCAATGAGCAGTTCTTC. The encoded protein is CASSLSLGRGPNEQFF.

This clonotype came up many times. V is TRBV11-3 and J is TRBJ2-3; D gene uncertain. Trimming pared 0 bases from V and 4 bases from J, leaving 5 bases between. Per germline, CDR1 SGHNT and CDR2 YENEEA. The CDR3 spans 13 residues. CDR3 residues: CASSLDAPDTQYF. CDR3 bases: TGTGCCAGCAGCTTAGATGCCCCAGATACGCAGTATTTT.

There are many counts of this clonotype. CDR3 in DNA: TGTGCCAGCAAGCGGTCCAATGAAAAACTGTTTTTT. Its translation: CASKRSNEKLFF. This chain links TRBV28 with TRBJ1-4; no reliable D call. Germline CDR1 is MDHEN and CDR2 is SYDVKM. The ends were cut back, 7 bases at V and 5 bases at J, with 8 bases in the middle. The CDR3 runs 12 residues.

This clonotype is labeled medium-sized (0.01 to 0.1%). V gene TRBV11-2 combines with J gene TRBJ2-2; TRBD1 matches at 8 bases. Trimming took 11 bases from V and 4 from J; bases not matched to a gene: 12. CDR1 and CDR2 (germline): SGHAT, FQNNGV. This CDR3 is built from 15 residues. The CDR3 reads CADNEAGGPTGELFF. The CDR3 nucleotides read TGTGCCGACAACGAGGCAGGGGGCCCCACCGGGGAGCTGTTTTTT.

This clonotype was counted many times. The chain joins TRBV6-6 to TRBJ2-2; weak D call: TRBD2 (5 bases). Germline V CDR1 and CDR2: MNHNY, SVGAGI (reference sequence). V lost 6 bases and J 8 bases, leaving 13 bases between the germline ends. The CDR3 covers 13 residues. The CDR3 DNA sequence: TGTGCCAGCAGCTTCCCGAGCGGAGGGGAGCTGTTTTTT. Its protein is CASSFPSGGELFF.

This clonotype has at least ten counts. This chain links TRBV10-3 with TRBJ2-1; 12 bases line up with TRBD2. CDR3 size: 16 residues. V dropped 7 bases and J dropped 7; count of bases not matched to a gene: 11. Per germline, CDR1 ENHRY and CDR2 SYGVKD. The CDR3 DNA follows: TGTGCCATCAAGGGCAGCGGGACTAGCGGGTCGAATGAGCAGTTCTTC. This gives the protein CAIKGSGTSGSNEQFF.

This clonotype was counted ten times or more. The V gene is TRBV4-2, the J gene TRBJ2-2, with 11 bases fitting TRBD2. The V gene end was trimmed by 4 bases and the J gene end by 4 bases; junction bases not matched to a gene: 8. This CDR3 region has 17 residues. Germline V lookup: CDR1 LGHNA, CDR2 YNFKEQ. The CDR3 region is CASSPSTSGRPTGELFF. CDR3 bases: TGTGCCAGCAGCCCCAGTACTAGCGGGAGACCCACCGGGGAGCTGTTTTTT.

This clonotype is medium-sized (0.01 to 0.1%). The chain joins TRBV20-1 to TRBJ2-5; 14 positions match TRBD2. CDR1 and CDR2 from the germline V gene are DFQATT and SNEGSKA (reference sequence). Trimming at V came to 0 bases and at J to 0 bases, leaving 9 bases not matched to a gene. The CDR3 is 19 residues long. The DNA of the CDR3 is TGCAGTGCTAGAGATGGGACTAGCGGGAGTGTGGGGAACCAAGAGACCCAGTACTTC. Residues: CSARDGTSGSVGNQETQYF.

This clonotype occurred many times. The V gene is TRBV4-2, the J gene TRBJ2-3, with D possibly TRBD1 on 6 matching bases. Germline CDR1 is LGHNA and CDR2 is YNFKEQ. V was cut by 3 bases and J by 4 bases, with 11 bases left in between. The CDR3 sequence is 14 residues long. CDR3 bases: TGTGCCAGCAGCCACGGTAGGGGGTCAGATACGCAGTATTTT. As protein: CASSHGRGSDTQYF.

This clonotype was counted ten times or more. The chain links TRBV5-1 to TRBJ1-1; D remains unclear. CDR3 size: 13 residues. The V end was cut by 4 bases, the J end by 0 bases, with 7 bases between. Germline-derived CDR1 and CDR2 are SGHRS and YFSETQ. The CDR3 protein is CASSPQLNTEAFF. The CDR3 coding sequence is TGCGCCAGCAGCCCCCAGTTGAACACTGAAGCTTTCTTT.

At least ten counts were recorded for this clonotype. J is TRBJ2-5 and V is TRBV20-1, with TRBD2 identical over 10 bases. Per the germline V gene, CDR1 is DFQATT and CDR2 is SNEGSKA (reference sequence). CDR3 length: 18 residues. J lost 5 bases, V lost 1 base, and 16 bases had no gene match. The CDR3 DNA reads as TGCAGTGCTAGAGTCGATTTGCCCAGCGGGAGGGCCGGGGAGACCCAGTACTTC. Translation gives CSARVDLPSGRAGETQYF.

By share of the sample, this clonotype is medium-sized. This chain links TRBV5-1 with TRBJ2-5; TRBD2 matches 11 bases. The CDR3 runs to 16 residues. Trimming at V came to 4 bases and at J to 1 base, leaving 6 bases not matched to a gene. Germline-derived CDR1 and CDR2 are SGHRS and YFSETQ. The CDR3, as DNA: TGCGCCAGCAGCCTAACTAGCGGGAGATTCCAAGAGACCCAGTACTTC. This sequence encodes CASSLTSGRFQETQYF.

This clonotype was observed at least ten times. The genes are TRBV25-1 and TRBJ2-2; D ambiguous. Trimming cost V 7 bases and J 1 base, with 10 bases left between them. The CDR3 spans 14 residues. Germline V gene sequence: CDR1 MGHDK, CDR2 SYGVNS. CDR3 residues: CASTRTGNTGELFF. The CDR3 bases are TGTGCCAGCACCCGGACCGGGAACACCGGGGAGCTGTTTTTT.

This clonotype was picked up many times. The chain has TRBV12-3 or TRBV12-4 and TRBJ2-7; weak D call: TRBD2 (5 bases). The germline V and J ends were trimmed by 7 bases and 4 bases, with 17 bases remaining between them. This CDR3 comprises 14 residues. CDR3 sequence reads: CASTWSERSYEQYF. In DNA, the CDR3 is TGTGCCAGCACCTGGTCGGAGCGGAGTTACGAGCAGTACTTC.

This clonotype showed up many times. The CDR3 DNA reads TGTGCCAGCAGCTTGAGCCCCGACGGCGAGCAGTACTTC. It specifies CASSLSPDGEQYF. V and J are TRBV5-5 and TRBJ2-7; no clear D. The germline V gene encodes CDR1 SGHKS and CDR2 YYEKEE (reference sequence). The V end was cut by 1 base, the J end by 6 bases, with 11 bases between. This CDR3 has 13 amino acids.

This clonotype was observed many times. The chain has TRBV20-1 and TRBJ1-1; 7 nucleotides align to TRBD1. The germline CDR1 and CDR2 sequences are DFQATT and SNEGSKA (reference sequence). V was clipped by 6 bases and J by 4 bases; unmatched bases: 8. The CDR3 has 13 residues. The CDR3 DNA is TGCAGTGCGAGGACAGGTGGTAGCACTGAAGCTTTCTTT. Amino acid sequence: CSARTGGSTEAFF.